The clone carrying this T cell receptor (beta chain) was observed a handful of times. Antigen: not known. CDR3 length: 19 residues. V gave up 4 bases and J gave up 0 bases; unmatched junction bases: 13. CDR1 and CDR2 (germline): MDHEN, SYDVKM. The data originate from a study of CD8 T cells in ankylosing spondylitis. Points from the study as a whole: Matched ankylosing spondylitis synovial fluid reportedly showed significant enrichment of disease-linked clones. One TCR beta motif, made up of eight highly homologous variants, appeared characteristic of ankylosing spondylitis blood.

With molecular barcodes, quantitative 5'-RACE was used to make the TCR beta libraries. MiXCR was run by TCRdb on the 5' RACE reads, yielding one entry per CDR3 protein. The sample consists of approximately 300,000 distinct CDR3 sequences, under 8.5% of them appearing once. The chain employs TRBV28 and TRBJ1-5, with 9 bases matching TRBD1. Sequencing was performed on blood, either unsorted or a sorted T cell fraction (not recorded which). The TCR originated in a male donor with ankylosing spondylitis. CDR3 nucleotide sequence: TGTGCCAGCAGTTCGCCACAGGGGGCAAGACGGTATAGCAATCAGCCCCAGCATTTT. Protein product: CASSSPQGARRYSNQPQHF.